What follows are 2 T cell receptor beta chains derived from one specimen sequenced in a study of T-cell reconstitution after alpha-beta-depleted transplantation in children. Molecular barcoding with unique molecular identifiers was used for the TCRbeta library. Each CDR3 protein gets one entry after TCRdb re-called the PCR reads with MiXCR. The sample yields roughly 190,000 distinct CDR3 sequences, more than 14% seen once. Sequenced here: PBMCs from the stem cell graft donor, sampled from the stem cell graft. These receptors were obtained from a human donor who donated a stem cell graft to a child with acute lymphoblastic leukemia.

This clonotype was seen ten or more times. The V and J genes are TRBV6-5 and TRBJ2-1, with unresolved D. CDR1 is MNHEY, CDR2 SVGAGI, per germline. Trimming removed 6 bases at V and 8 bases at J, with 14 bases between. The CDR3 covers 13 residues. As DNA, the CDR3 is TGTGCCAGCAGCACGAGGCCTTTCGATGAGCAGTTCTTC. The encoded protein is CASSTRPFDEQFF.

This clonotype occurred many times. This sequence joins TRBV20-1 and TRBJ1-1; D is unclear. Germline assignment: CDR1 DFQATT and CDR2 SNEGSKA (reference sequence). There are 15 residues in the CDR3. The ends were cut back, 3 bases at V and 0 bases at J, with 14 bases in the middle. In nucleotides, the CDR3 is TGCAGTGCTAGGGGATCTCCAACCCTGAACACTGAAGCTTTCTTT. Translation gives CSARGSPTLNTEAFF.